The rows below give T cell receptor beta chains drawn from one sample of a study of cytomegalovirus exposure and HLA in healthy donors. Data came from immunoSEQ multiplex PCR; TCRdb stores just in-frame clones and leaves some out. This sample carries under 200,000 clones, roughly four fifths of them seen once, and the ten largest clones take around 3.6%. The sample consisted of PBMCs. All receptors derive from a man aged 35-49 years in good health and CMV-seropositive. Each CDR3 is given with its conserved first and last residue. A D gene is named only where the DNA matches it firmly. Size values are once, few and many counts, or a class for expanded clones, and some rows have none.

J gene | clone size | D gene | V gene | CDR3 protein | CDR3 DNA
TRBJ2-7 | few | TRBD1 | TRBV10-1 | CASKGQGVDEQYF | TGCGCCAGCAAGGGACAGGGGGTCGACGAGCAGTACTTC
TRBJ2-3 | NA | TRBD2 | TRBV4-1 | CASSLGTSGGPVDTQYF | TGCGCCAGCAGCCTCGGGACTAGCGGGGGTCCAGTGGATACGCAGTATTTT
TRBJ2-1 | NA | TRBD2 | TRBV9 | CASSVEGGLAGALGNEQFF | TGTGCCAGCAGCGTAGAGGGGGGACTAGCGGGGGCCCTGGGCAATGAACAGTTCTTC
TRBJ2-5 | NA | TRBD2 | TRBV6-6 | CASRTSGGYQETQYF | TGTGCCAGCAGAACTAGCGGGGGGTACCAAGAGACCCAGTACTTC
TRBJ2-7 | once | TRBD1 | TRBV7-9 | CASSRQGRSYEQYF | TGTGCCAGCAGTAGACAGGGGCGATCCTACGAGCAGTACTTC
TRBJ2-7 | NA | NA | TRBV6-5 | CASSYCGGYSYEQYF | TGTGCCAGCAGTTACTGTGGGGGCTACTCCTACGAGCAGTACTTC
TRBJ1-2 | NA | TRBD1 | TRBV28 | CASSRQGAQGYTF | TGTGCCAGCAGCCGACAGGGGGCACAGGGCTACACCTTC
TRBJ2-4 | NA | NA | TRBV4-2 | CASSQDPSGVGNIQYF | TGTGCCAGCAGCCAAGATCCCTCCGGGGTCGGAAACATTCAGTACTTC
TRBJ2-1 | few | TRBD1 | TRBV6-1 | CASSRTGGYNEQFF | TGTGCCAGCAGTAGGACAGGGGGTTACAATGAGCAGTTCTTC
TRBJ2-1 | NA | NA | TRBV27 | CASSSGTTNEQFF | TGTGCCAGCAGTTCCGGGACAACCAATGAGCAGTTCTTC
TRBJ2-2 | NA | NA | TRBV9 | CASSVGGGGANTGELFF | TGTGCCAGCAGCGTAGGTGGAGGGGGCGCGAACACCGGGGAGCTGTTTTTT
TRBJ1-2 | NA | TRBD1 | TRBV6-1 | CASSEDIIDRGKGYTF | TGTGCCAGCAGTGAAGATATAATCGACAGGGGTAAAGGCTACACCTTC
TRBJ2-7 | few | TRBD1 | TRBV7-9 | CASSPQGQGPYEQYF | TGTGCCAGCAGCCCGCAAGGACAGGGCCCCTACGAGCAGTACTTC
TRBJ2-5 | NA | NA | TRBV28 | CASSPSRGVGQETQYF | TGTGCCAGCAGTCCCTCCAGGGGGGTGGGCCAAGAGACCCAGTACTTC
TRBJ2-1 | NA | NA | TRBV10-3 | CAISESLQGHEQFF | TGTGCCATCAGTGAGTCTCTTCAGGGGCATGAGCAGTTCTTC
TRBJ2-3 | NA | NA | TRBV5-1 | CASSSFGQFTDTQYF | TGCGCCAGCAGCTCATTCGGACAGTTCACAGATACGCAGTATTTT
TRBJ1-1 | NA | NA | TRBV27 | CASSLSRQRGTEAFF | TGTGCCAGCAGTTTATCCCGCCAGAGGGGGACTGAAGCTTTCTTT
TRBJ2-1 | NA | TRBD2 | TRBV10-1 | CASNNGGGVEQFF | TGCGCCAGCAATAACGGCGGGGGGGTTGAGCAGTTCTTC
TRBJ2-5 | NA | NA | TRBV2 | CASSEGKETQYF | TGTGCCAGCAGTGAGGGCAAAGAGACCCAGTACTTC
TRBJ2-2 | few | NA | TRBV9 | CASSVASGSDTGELFF | TGTGCCAGCAGCGTAGCCAGCGGGTCAGACACCGGGGAGCTGTTTTTT
TRBJ1-5 | NA | NA | TRBV6-5 | CASRQELYSNQPQHF | TGTGCCTCCAGGCAGGAACTCTATAGCAATCAGCCCCAGCATTTT
TRBJ2-3 | NA | TRBD1 | TRBV4-1 | CASSFDRGGTDTQYF | TGCGCCAGCAGCTTCGACAGGGGAGGTACAGATACGCAGTATTTT
TRBJ2-1 | NA | TRBD2 | TRBV19 | CASTTRGASYNEQFF | TGTGCCAGTACGACGCGGGGGGCTTCCTACAATGAGCAGTTCTTC
TRBJ1-1 | NA | TRBD1 | TRBV5-4 | CASSLVDRVATEAFF | TGTGCCAGCAGCTTGGTAGACAGGGTGGCCACTGAAGCTTTCTTT
TRBJ2-1 | NA | TRBD2 | TRBV6-1 | CASSLAGEISEQFF | TGTGCCAGCAGTCTCGCGGGAGAAATTAGTGAGCAGTTCTTC
TRBJ2-3 | few | TRBD1 | TRBV6-5 | CASSYLGTGDTDTQYF | TGTGCCAGCAGTTACCTCGGGACAGGGGACACAGATACGCAGTATTTT
TRBJ1-2 | NA | NA | TRBV19 | CASRTRADGYTF | TGTGCCAGTAGGACCAGGGCAGATGGCTACACCTTC
TRBJ1-1 | NA | NA | TRBV29-1 | CSVVGQGTEAFF | TGCAGCGTTGTAGGGCAGGGAACTGAAGCTTTCTTT
TRBJ2-7 | once | NA | TRBV23-1 | CASSPETTKEQYF | TGCGCCAGCAGTCCAGAGACTACGAAGGAGCAGTACTTC
TRBJ2-2 | NA | NA | TRBV11-2 | CASSPSLMNTGELFF | TGTGCCAGCAGCCCCTCCCTAATGAACACCGGGGAGCTGTTTTTT
TRBJ2-1 | once | NA | TRBV30 | CAWSVRYEQFF | TGTGCCTGGAGTGTTCGTTATGAGCAGTTCTTC
TRBJ1-2 | NA | NA | TRBV2 | CASTRTWGDYGYTF | TGTGCCAGCACCCGCACGTGGGGGGATTATGGCTACACCTTC
TRBJ2-2 | NA | TRBD1 | TRBV5-1 | CASSARQGAGELFF | TGCGCCAGCAGCGCCCGACAGGGGGCCGGGGAGCTGTTTTTT
TRBJ2-1 | NA | NA | TRBV10-3 | CAISESVYEQFF | TGTGCCATCAGTGAATCCGTGTATGAGCAGTTCTTC
TRBJ2-1 | NA | NA | TRBV7-2 | CASSLLQGVEQFF | TGTGCCAGCAGCTTATTACAGGGAGTTGAGCAGTTCTTC
TRBJ1-5 | NA | TRBD1 | TRBV5-1 | CASSLNTGDQPQHF | TGCGCCAGCAGCTTGAACACAGGGGATCAGCCCCAGCATTTT
TRBJ2-3 | NA | NA | TRBV15 | CATSRDSRLETDTQYF | TGTGCCACCAGCAGAGATTCACGGCTAGAGACAGATACGCAGTATTTT
TRBJ2-1 | NA | NA | TRBV6-4 | CASSITGYNEQFF | TGTGCCAGCAGTATTACAGGTTACAATGAGCAGTTCTTC
TRBJ2-7 | NA | NA | TRBV10-3 | CAIGGGTLQEQYF | TGTGCCATCGGAGGAGGGACCCTTCAAGAGCAGTACTTC
TRBJ1-5 | NA | NA | TRBV7-6 | CASSLSPGQPQHF | TGTGCCAGCAGCTTATCTCCGGGTCAGCCCCAGCATTTT
TRBJ2-7 | few | TRBD1 | TRBV10-3 | CAINAGTASYEQYF | TGTGCCATCAACGCCGGGACAGCTTCCTACGAGCAGTACTTC
TRBJ2-5 | once | TRBD2 | TRBV2 | CASSWTSGVTQETQYF | TGTGCCAGCAGTTGGACTAGCGGGGTAACCCAAGAGACCCAGTACTTC
TRBJ1-5 | NA | NA | TRBV10-3 | CAISGASNQPQHF | TGTGCCATTAGCGGGGCTAGCAATCAGCCCCAGCATTTT
TRBJ1-4 | NA | NA | TRBV7-9 | CASSPQGEKLFF | TGTGCCAGCAGCCCTCAGGGGGAAAAACTGTTTTTT
TRBJ1-5 | NA | NA | TRBV2 | CASSPEARTYQPQHF | TGTGCCAGCAGTCCCGAGGCCCGGACTTATCAGCCCCAGCATTTT
TRBJ1-5 | NA | NA | TRBV23-1 | CASSQQGCSQPQHF | TGCGCCAGCAGTCAACAGGGCTGCAGTCAGCCCCAGCATTTT
TRBJ2-1 | NA | TRBD1 | TRBV11-1 | CASSLGQGEQFF | TGTGCCAGCAGCCTGGGACAGGGCGAGCAGTTCTTC
TRBJ2-1 | NA | TRBD2 | TRBV5-4 | CASSSEPLAGGRNEQFF | TGTGCCAGCAGCTCGGAGCCCCTAGCGGGGGGGCGGAATGAGCAGTTCTTC
TRBJ1-1 | NA | TRBD1 | TRBV6-4 | CASMYRMYRGTEAFF | TGTGCCAGCATGTATCGTATGTACAGGGGCACTGAAGCTTTCTTT